The next 9 T cell receptor beta chains were all read from a single sample in a study of blood T cell repertoires in COVID-19. Method: immunoSEQ multiplex PCR; TCRdb's copy keeps in-frame clones and lacks some. This sample has under 350,000 clones, with more than 90% found just once. The specimen was PBMCs or T cells enriched from blood (not recorded which). These receptors were taken from a man aged 55 to 70 who had recovered from COVID-19.

V usage is TRBV4-3 and J usage is TRBJ2-3; TRBD2 matches 13 bases. CDR3 size: 22 residues. J lost 2 bases, V lost 0 bases, and 17 bases had no gene match. The germline gives CDR1 LGHNA, CDR2 YSLEER. CDR3 nucleotides: TGCGCCAGCAGCCAAGAACACCGCCTCACTAGCGGGGGGGCCGGGTACACAGATACGCAGTATTTT. This gives the protein CASSQEHRLTSGGAGYTDTQYF.

Notes on this clone: Germline and junction disagree at one end, which may indicate a read error. This rearrangement joins TRBV27 to TRBJ2-7; 13 bases are shared with TRBD2. The CDR3 contains 15 residues. Germline loops: CDR1 MNHEY, CDR2 SMNVEV (reference sequence). CDR3 loop: CASRPGTSGMYVQYF. CDR3 nucleotide sequence: TGTGCCAGCAGACCTGGGACTAGCGGGATGTACGTGCAGTACTTC.

The chain has TRBV9 and TRBJ1-2, with no clear D. The CDR3 is 13 amino acids. V lost 1 base and J lost 2, with 6 bases in between. Germline V CDR1 and CDR2: SGDLS, YYNGEE. The CDR3 here is CASSVTSNYGYTF. DNA for the CDR3: TGTGCCAGCAGCGTAACATCCAACTATGGCTACACCTTC.

This clone was picked up one time. The chain is built from TRBV6-2 or TRBV6-3 and TRBJ1-1; D not certain. CDR1 MNHEY and CDR2 SVGEGT come from the germline V gene. The CDR3 totals 14 residues. V was pared by 3 bases and J by 7 bases, with 15 bases between. CDR3 residues: CASSYVASKFEAFF. In DNA, the CDR3 is TGTGCCAGCAGTTATGTGGCCAGTAAGTTTGAAGCTTTCTTT.

The chain is built from TRBV11-2 and TRBJ2-1, with 7 positions matching TRBD2. V lost 3 bases, J lost 0 bases, and 8 bases stayed unmatched. CDR1 and CDR2 (germline): SGHAT, FQNNGV. CDR3 length equals 17 residues. CDR3 protein: CASSLGLAVSSYNEQFF. The CDR3 region has the DNA TGTGCCAGCAGCTTGGGCCTAGCGGTTAGCTCCTACAATGAGCAGTTCTTC.

In this sample, this clone turned up a few times. The chain's CDR3 is CAWSRGGLAGEQETQYF. The CDR3 DNA is TGTGCCTGGAGTCGAGGGGGACTAGCGGGAGAACAAGAGACCCAGTACTTC. The J gene is TRBJ2-5, the V gene TRBV30, with 14 bases lining up with TRBD2. Germline assignment: CDR1 GTSNPN and CDR2 SVGIG (reference sequence). The V and J ends lost 2 bases and 2 bases, in that order; junction bases with no gene match: 7. This CDR3 is 17 amino acids long.

The chain recombines TRBV6-5 with TRBJ1-2; 8 bases align to TRBD1. CDR1 and CDR2 from the germline V gene are MNHEY and SVGAGI. The CDR3 has 12 residues. The V and J ends lost 8 bases and 5 bases, in that order; junction bases with no gene match: 4. CDR3 nucleotide sequence: TGTGCCAGCCTGGGGACAGGATATGGCTACACCTTC. Translated, it gives CASLGTGYGYTF.

The DNA of the CDR3 is TGCGCCAGCAGCCCGGGAGGGACTGAAGGTTTCCACGAGCAGTACTTC. The encoded protein is CASSPGGTEGFHEQYF. The V gene is TRBV5-1, the J gene TRBJ2-7, with TRBD2 matching over 8 bases. The CDR3 is made up of 16 amino acids. The J segment lost 5 bases and the V segment lost 4 bases, leaving 14 bases of the junction unmatched. The germline V gene has CDR1 SGHRS and CDR2 YFSETQ.

The chain links TRBV7-2 to TRBJ1-6; D perhaps matches TRBD1 (5 bases). The CDR3 length is 15 residues. V lost 2 bases and J lost 6, with 11 bases in between. Germline V gives CDR1 SGHTA, CDR2 FQGNSA. The CDR3 DNA reads as TGTGCCAGCAGCTTAAGTCCCAGGGTTAATTCACCCCTCCACTTT. Protein product: CASSLSPRVNSPLHF.